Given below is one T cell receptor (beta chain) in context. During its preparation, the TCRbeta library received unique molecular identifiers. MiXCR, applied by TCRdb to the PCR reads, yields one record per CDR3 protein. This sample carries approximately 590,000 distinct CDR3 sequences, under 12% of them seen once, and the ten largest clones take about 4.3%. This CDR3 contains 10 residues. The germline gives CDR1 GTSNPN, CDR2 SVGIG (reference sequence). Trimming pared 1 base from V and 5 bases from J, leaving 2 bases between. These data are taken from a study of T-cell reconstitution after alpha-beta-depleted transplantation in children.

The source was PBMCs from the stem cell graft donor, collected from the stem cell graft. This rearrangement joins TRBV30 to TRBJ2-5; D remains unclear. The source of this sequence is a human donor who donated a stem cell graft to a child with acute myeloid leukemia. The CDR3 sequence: CAWSEETQYF. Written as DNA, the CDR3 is TGTGCCTGGAGTGAGGAGACCCAGTACTTC.